The rows below give T cell receptor beta chains drawn from one sample of a study of graft-versus-host responses after intestinal transplantation. Data came from immunoSEQ multiplex PCR; TCRdb stores just in-frame clones and leaves some out. The sample has about 9,600 clones, roughly 90% seen once. The sample here was ileum tissue, taken around 740 days after intestinal transplantation. Source of these receptors: a human patient who received an intestinal transplant, so some T cells may come from the graft donor. The CDR3 runs from the conserved cysteine through the conserved F or W. The order of the fields is V gene, J gene, D gene, CDR3 protein. The D gene is left open where the match is weak.

TRBV6-5,TRBJ1-2,-,CASKRPGRSQNGYTF
TRBV30,TRBJ1-2,-,CVEYANYGYTF
TRBV6-5,TRBJ2-6,-,CASSYSGPGANVLTF
TRBV27,TRBJ2-7,-,CASRVDGSSTGYEQYF
TRBV7-3,TRBJ1-6,-,CASSLLALEAPLHF
TRBV9,TRBJ2-1,TRBD2,CASSVSSGTYNEQFF
TRBV5-1,TRBJ2-2,-,CASTGQGNTGELFF
TRBV19,TRBJ1-4,TRBD1,CASAPDRVEEEKLFF
TRBV7-7,TRBJ1-5,-,CASSYQGYSNQPQHF
TRBV7-9,TRBJ2-5,TRBD1,CASSPGQGAWETQYF
TRBV4-1,TRBJ1-5,-,CASSDWPGIKHQPQHF
TRBV19,TRBJ2-7,-,CASRDYRVDEQYF
TRBV13,TRBJ2-5,TRBD2,CASSHWGLAGGQETQYF
TRBV21-1,TRBJ2-7,-,CASSKVEGYEQYF
TRBV30,TRBJ2-2,-,CAWRIGGNTGELFF
TRBV19,TRBJ1-1,-,CASSILPGENTEAFF
TRBV19,TRBJ1-5,-,CATMGGRTNQPQHF
TRBV5-1,TRBJ2-5,-,CASSFTRGLQETQYF
TRBV7-9,TRBJ1-6,-,CASSLAGLLYNSPLHF
TRBV6-6,TRBJ2-3,-,CASSLAVRGGTDTQYF
TRBV21-1,TRBJ2-2,-,CASSKVFGQGNTGELFF
TRBV18,TRBJ2-7,-,CASSPPGDYEQYF
TRBV6-5,TRBJ2-7,-,CASSYSYRAEYEQYF
TRBV7-6,TRBJ2-6,TRBD2,CASSLVSGGPTSGANVLTF
TRBV5-5,TRBJ1-2,-,CASSTTGSQGGYTF